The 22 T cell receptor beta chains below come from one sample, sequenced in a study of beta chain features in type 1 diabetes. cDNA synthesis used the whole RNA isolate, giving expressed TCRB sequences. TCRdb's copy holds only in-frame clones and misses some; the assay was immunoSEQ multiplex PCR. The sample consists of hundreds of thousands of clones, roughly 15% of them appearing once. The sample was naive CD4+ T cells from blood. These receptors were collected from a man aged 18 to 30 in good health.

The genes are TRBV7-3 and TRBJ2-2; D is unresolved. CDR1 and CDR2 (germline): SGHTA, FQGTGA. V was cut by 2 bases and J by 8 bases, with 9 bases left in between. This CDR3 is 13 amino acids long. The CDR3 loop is CASSLWSPGELFF. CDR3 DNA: TGTGCCAGCAGCTTATGGAGTCCGGGGGAGCTGTTTTTT.

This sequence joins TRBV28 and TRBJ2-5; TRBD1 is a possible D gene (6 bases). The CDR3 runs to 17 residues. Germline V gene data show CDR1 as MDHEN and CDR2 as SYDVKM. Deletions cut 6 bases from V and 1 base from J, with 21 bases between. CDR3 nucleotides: TGTGCCAGCAGGCCCGTTTCTTTTGGCAGGGGCCAAGAGACCCAGTACTTC. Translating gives CASRPVSFGRGQETQYF.

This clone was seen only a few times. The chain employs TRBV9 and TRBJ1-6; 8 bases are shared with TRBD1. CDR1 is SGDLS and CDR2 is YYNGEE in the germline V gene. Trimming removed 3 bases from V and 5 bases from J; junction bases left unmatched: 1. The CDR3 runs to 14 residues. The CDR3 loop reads CASSADRDNSPLHF. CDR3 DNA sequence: TGTGCCAGCAGCGCGGACAGGGATAATTCACCCCTCCACTTT.

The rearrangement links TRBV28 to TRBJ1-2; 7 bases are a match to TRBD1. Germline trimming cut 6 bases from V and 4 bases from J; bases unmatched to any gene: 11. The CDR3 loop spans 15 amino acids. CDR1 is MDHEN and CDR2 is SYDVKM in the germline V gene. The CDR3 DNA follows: TGTGCCAGCAGCACCACCGGAGGGGGCTCCTATGGCTACACCTTC. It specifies CASSTTGGGSYGYTF.

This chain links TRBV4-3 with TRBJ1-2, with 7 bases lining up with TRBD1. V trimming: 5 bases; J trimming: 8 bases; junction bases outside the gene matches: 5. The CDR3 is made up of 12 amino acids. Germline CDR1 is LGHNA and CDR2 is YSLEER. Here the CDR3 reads CASSKQGKGYTF. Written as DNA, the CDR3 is TGCGCCAGCAGCAAACAGGGGAAAGGCTACACCTTC.

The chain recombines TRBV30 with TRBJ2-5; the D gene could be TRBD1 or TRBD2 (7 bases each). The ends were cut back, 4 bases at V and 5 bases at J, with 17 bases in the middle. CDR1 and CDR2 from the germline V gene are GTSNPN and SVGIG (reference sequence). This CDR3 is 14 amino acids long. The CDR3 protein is CAWTQGGGVETQYF. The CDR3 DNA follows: TGTGCCTGGACCCAGGGAGGGGGCGTTGAGACCCAGTACTTC.

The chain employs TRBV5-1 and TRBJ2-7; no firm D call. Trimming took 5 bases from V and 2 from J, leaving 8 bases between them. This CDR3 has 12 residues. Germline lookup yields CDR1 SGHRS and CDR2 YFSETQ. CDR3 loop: CASRGETYEQYF. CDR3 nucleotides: TGCGCCAGCAGAGGAGAAACCTACGAGCAGTACTTC.

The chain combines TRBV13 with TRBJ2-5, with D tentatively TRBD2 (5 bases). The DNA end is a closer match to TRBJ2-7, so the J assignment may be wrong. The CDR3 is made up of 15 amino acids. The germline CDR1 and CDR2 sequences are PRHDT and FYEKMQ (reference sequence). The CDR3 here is CASSLERWSSYEQYF. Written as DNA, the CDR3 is TGTGCCAGCAGCTTAGAGCGGTGGAGCTCCTACGAGCAGTACTTC.

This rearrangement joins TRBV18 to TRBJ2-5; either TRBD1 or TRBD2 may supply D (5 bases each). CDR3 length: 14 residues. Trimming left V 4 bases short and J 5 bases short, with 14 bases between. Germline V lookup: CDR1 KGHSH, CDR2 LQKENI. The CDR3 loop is CASSLIRERETQYF. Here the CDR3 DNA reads TGTGCCAGCTCACTCATCAGGGAGCGGGAGACCCAGTACTTC.

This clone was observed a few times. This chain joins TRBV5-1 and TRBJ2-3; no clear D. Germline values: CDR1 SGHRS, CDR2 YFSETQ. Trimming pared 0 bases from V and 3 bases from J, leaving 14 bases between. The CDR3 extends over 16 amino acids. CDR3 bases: TGCGCCAGCAGCTTGGATGTGGGTATAGTTACAGATACGCAGTATTTT. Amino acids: CASSLDVGIVTDTQYF.

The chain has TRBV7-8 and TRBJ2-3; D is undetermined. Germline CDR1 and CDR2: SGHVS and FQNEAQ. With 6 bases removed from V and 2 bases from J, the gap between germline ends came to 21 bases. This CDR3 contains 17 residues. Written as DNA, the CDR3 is TGTGCCAGCAGTTCCTCTCTTGCACCCCAAATCACAGATACGCAGTATTTT. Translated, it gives CASSSSLAPQITDTQYF.

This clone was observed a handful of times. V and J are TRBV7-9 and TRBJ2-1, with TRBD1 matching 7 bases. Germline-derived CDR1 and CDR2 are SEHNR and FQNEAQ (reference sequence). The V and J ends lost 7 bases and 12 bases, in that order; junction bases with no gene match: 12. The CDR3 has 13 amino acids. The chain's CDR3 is CASNYDTGVGQFF. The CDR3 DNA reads TGTGCCAGCAACTACGATACAGGGGTAGGGCAGTTCTTC.

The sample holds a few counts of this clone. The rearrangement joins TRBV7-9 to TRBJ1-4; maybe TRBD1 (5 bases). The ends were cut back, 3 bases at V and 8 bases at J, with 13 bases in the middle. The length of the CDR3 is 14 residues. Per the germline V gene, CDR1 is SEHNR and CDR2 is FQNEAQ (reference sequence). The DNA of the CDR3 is TGTGCCAGCAGCTTTGGAAGGGGAAGAGAAAAACTGTTTTTT. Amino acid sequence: CASSFGRGREKLFF.

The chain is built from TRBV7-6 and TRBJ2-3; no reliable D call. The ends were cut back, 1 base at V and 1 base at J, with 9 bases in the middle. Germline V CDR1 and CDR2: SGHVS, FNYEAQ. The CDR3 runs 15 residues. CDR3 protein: CASSLVGQRTDTQYF. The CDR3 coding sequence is TGTGCCAGCAGCTTAGTAGGCCAGCGCACAGATACGCAGTATTTT. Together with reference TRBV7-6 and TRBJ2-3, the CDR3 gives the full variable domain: GAGVSQSPRYKVTKRGQDVALRCDPISGHVSLYWYRQALGQGPEFLTYFNYEAQQDKSGLPNDRFSAERPEGSISTLTIQRTEQRDSAMYRCASSLVGQRTDTQYFGPGTRLTVL.

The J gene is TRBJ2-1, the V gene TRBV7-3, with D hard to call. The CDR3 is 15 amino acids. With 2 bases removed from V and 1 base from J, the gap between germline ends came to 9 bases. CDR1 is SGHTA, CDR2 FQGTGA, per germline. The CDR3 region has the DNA TGTGCCAGCAGCTTACGTTCGGGTTCCTACAATGAGCAGTTCTTC. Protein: CASSLRSGSYNEQFF.

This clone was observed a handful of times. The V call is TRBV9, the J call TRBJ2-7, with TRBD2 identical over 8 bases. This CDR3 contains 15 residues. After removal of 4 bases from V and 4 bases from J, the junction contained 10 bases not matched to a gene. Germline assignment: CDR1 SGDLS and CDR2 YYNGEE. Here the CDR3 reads CASSPQSGRGYEQYF. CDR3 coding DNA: TGTGCCAGCAGCCCCCAGTCCGGGAGGGGATACGAGCAGTACTTC.

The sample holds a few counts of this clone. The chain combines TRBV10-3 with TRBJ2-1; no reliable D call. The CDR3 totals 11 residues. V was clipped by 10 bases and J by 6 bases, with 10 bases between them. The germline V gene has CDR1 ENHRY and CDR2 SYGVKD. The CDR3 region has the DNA TGTGCCAGCAGCTCGTTCAATGAGCAGTTCTTC. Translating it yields CASSSFNEQFF.

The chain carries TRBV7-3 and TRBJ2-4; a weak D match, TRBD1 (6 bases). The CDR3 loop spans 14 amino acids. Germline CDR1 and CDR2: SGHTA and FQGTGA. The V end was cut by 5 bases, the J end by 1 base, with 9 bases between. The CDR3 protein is CASSPTGAKNIQYF. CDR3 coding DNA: TGTGCCAGCAGCCCAACAGGGGCCAAAAACATTCAGTACTTC.

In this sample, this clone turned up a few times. CDR3 region: CASSYSHRNMNTEAFF. The DNA for the CDR3 is TGTGCCAGCAGTTACTCCCACAGAAACATGAACACTGAAGCTTTCTTT. The rearrangement uses TRBV6-5 and TRBJ1-1; D is unresolved. This CDR3 contains 16 residues. Germline CDR1 is MNHEY and CDR2 is SVGAGI. Trimming took off 0 bases at V and 0 bases at J, with 11 bases between the two ends.

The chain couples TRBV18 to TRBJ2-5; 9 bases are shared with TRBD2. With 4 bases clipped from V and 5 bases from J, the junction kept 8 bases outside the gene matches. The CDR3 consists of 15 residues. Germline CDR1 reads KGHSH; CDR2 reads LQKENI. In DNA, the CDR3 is TGTGCCAGCTCACTTCTGACTAGCGGCGGGGAGACCCAGTACTTC. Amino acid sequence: CASSLLTSGGETQYF.

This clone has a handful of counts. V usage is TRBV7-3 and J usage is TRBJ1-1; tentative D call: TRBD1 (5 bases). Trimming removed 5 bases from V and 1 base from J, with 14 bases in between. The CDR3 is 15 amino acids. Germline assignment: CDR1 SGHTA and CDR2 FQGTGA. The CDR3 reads CASSPSRGGNTEAFF. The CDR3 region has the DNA TGTGCCAGCAGCCCCTCCCGCGGGGGGAACACTGAAGCTTTCTTT.

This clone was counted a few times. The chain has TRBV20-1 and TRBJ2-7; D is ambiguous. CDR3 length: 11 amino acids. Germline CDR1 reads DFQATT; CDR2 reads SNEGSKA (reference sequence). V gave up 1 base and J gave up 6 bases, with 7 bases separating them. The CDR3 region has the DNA TGCAGTGCTAGAGGAGGCGCCGAGCAGTACTTC. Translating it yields CSARGGAEQYF.